The sequence of this TCR beta chain was determined in a study of CD8 T cells in ankylosing spondylitis. In its sample, this clonotype was seen many times. Its antigen is as yet unknown. V was pared by 3 bases and J by 1 base, with 10 bases between. The length of the CDR3 is 14 residues. Germline V gene lookup returns CDR1 MNHEY and CDR2 SMNVEV (reference sequence). Notes on the study in general: Significant enrichment of disease-linked clones was reportedly seen in matched ankylosing spondylitis synovial fluid.

TCRdb passed the 5' RACE reads through MiXCR, listing each CDR3 protein once. The top ten clones hold 2.5% to 3% of a sample with approximately 240,000 distinct CDR3 sequences, over 9.5% of them seen once. The clonotype comes from a male donor with ankylosing spondylitis or in good health (not recorded which). The sample was blood, either unsorted or a sorted T cell fraction (not recorded which). The rearrangement joins TRBV27 to TRBJ2-7, with no clear D. CDR3 bases: TGTGCCAGCAGTTTCGGTAGCCTTTCCTACGAGCAGTACTTC. Encoded protein: CASSFGSLSYEQYF.